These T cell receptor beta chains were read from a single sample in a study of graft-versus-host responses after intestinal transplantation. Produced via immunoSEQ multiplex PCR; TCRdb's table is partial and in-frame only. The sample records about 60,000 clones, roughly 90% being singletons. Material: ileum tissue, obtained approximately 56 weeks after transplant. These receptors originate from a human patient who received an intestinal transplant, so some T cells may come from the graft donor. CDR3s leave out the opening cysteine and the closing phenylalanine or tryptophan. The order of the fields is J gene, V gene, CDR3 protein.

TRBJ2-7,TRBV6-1,ASSRGGSTYEQY
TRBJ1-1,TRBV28,ASSLGPHTEAF
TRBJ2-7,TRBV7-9,ASSLGTGGREQY
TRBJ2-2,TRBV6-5,ASLLAGGPGELF
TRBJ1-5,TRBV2,ASTKDRGRNQPQH
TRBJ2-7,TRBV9,ASSVTPGLTMYEQY
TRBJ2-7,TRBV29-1,SGRQGNEQY
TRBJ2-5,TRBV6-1,ASSERGETQY
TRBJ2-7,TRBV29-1,SVTSGPYEQY
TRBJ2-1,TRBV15,ATSRVSGNEQF
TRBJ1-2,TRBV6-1,ASSVRGLNYGYT
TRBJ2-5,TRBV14,ASSQQGQQETQY
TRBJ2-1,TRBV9,ASSPFFISYNEQF
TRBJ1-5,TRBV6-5,ASSGYTGGYRPQH
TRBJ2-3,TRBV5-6,ASSLSTDTQY
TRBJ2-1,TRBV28,ASSLGVGTSDNEQF
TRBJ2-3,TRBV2,ASGGPGQY
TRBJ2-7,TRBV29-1,SVEVPDSYEQY
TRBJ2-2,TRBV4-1,ASSQVVNTGELF
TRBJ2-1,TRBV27,ASTSGGPLDNEQF
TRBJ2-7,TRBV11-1,ASSLAGSSYEQY
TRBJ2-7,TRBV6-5,ASRGDYSSYEQY
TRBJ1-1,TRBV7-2,ASSRDRDTEAF
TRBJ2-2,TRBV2,ASRTTGATGELF
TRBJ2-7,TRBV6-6,ASSFPGTRGEQY
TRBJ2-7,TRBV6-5,ASSYTLAGALYEQY
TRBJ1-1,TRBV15,ATSRDGILGAF
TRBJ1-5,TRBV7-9,ASSLGDKGTGVDNQPQH
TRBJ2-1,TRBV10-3,AISESADNEQF
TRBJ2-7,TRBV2,ASTGTGVIEQY
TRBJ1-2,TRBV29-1,SVGGNYGYT
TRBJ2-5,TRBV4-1,ASSQDEEGQGARPTQY
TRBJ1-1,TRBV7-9,ASSLFSGGYRTEAF
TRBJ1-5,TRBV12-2,ASRLAQNRSNQPQH
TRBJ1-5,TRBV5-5,ASSLGRQPQH
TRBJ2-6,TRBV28,ATRQNSGANVLT
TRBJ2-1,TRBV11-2,ASSLTSGGGNEQF
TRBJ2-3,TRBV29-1,SVKQGADTQY
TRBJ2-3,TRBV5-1,ASSPGQSTDTQY
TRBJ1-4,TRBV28,ASSLPGQGKKLF
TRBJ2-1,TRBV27,ASSLSAGGLNEQF
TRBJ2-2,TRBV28,ASSLSLSGELF